These 32 T cell receptor beta chains were sequenced from one sample in a study of beta chain features in type 1 diabetes. No cognate antigen is known for these TCRs. Study findings and constraints: Significant though moderate, a shortening of TCRB CDR3s appeared in all four CD4+ subsets of Type 1 diabetes patients.

Every isolated RNA sample was fully reverse transcribed, so sequencing captured expressed TCRB transcripts. Sequencing was performed with immunoSEQ multiplex PCR; in TCRdb, only in-frame clones are kept and a portion is missing. The table has hundreds of thousands of clones, about 14% seen once. Source material: naive CD4+ T cells from blood. These receptors were obtained from a man aged 18 to 30 with type 1 diabetes.

V and J are TRBV7-8 and TRBJ2-2; a possible D gene is TRBD1 (6 bases). The CDR3 consists of 17 residues. CDR1 SGHVS and CDR2 FQNEAQ come from the germline V gene. Deletions cut 7 bases from V and 1 base from J, with 19 bases between. The CDR3 DNA is TGTGCCAGCACCCAAACTCAGGACAGTTTGAACACCGGGGAGCTGTTTTTT. Translating it yields CASTQTQDSLNTGELFF.

This clone was seen only a few times. CDR3: CASSYAHGDGQPQHF. The CDR3 DNA follows: TGTGCCAGCAGTTATGCACATGGGGATGGTCAGCCCCAGCATTTT. V is TRBV6-5 and J is TRBJ1-5; no reliable D call. V dropped 3 bases and J dropped 6 bases, with 15 bases sitting between them. Germline CDR1 and CDR2: MNHEY and SVGAGI. The CDR3 sequence is 15 residues long.

This clone was found a few times. The chain links TRBV4-1 to TRBJ1-1, with TRBD1 as a possible D gene (5 bases). There are 15 residues in the CDR3. V shed 0 bases and J shed 7 bases, with 15 bases lying between them. Germline V gene sequence: CDR1 MGHRA, CDR2 YSYEKL. The CDR3 loop is CASSQDPGGVLEAFF. The CDR3 DNA sequence: TGCGCCAGCAGCCAAGACCCTGGGGGGGTACTTGAAGCTTTCTTT.

The chain joins TRBV6-5 to TRBJ1-2; D not resolved. In germline, CDR1 is MNHEY, CDR2 SVGAGI. The V end was cut by 6 bases, the J end by 7 bases, with 18 bases between. The CDR3 length is 14 residues. DNA of the CDR3: TGTGCCAGCAGCCCCATGGTAGGGTCAAGTGGCTACACCTTC. This sequence encodes CASSPMVGSSGYTF.

A few counts support this clone. This rearrangement joins TRBV2 to TRBJ2-7, with TRBD2 identical over 8 bases. The germline V gene has CDR1 SNHLY and CDR2 FYNNEI. With 11 bases clipped from V and 2 bases from J, the junction kept 8 bases outside the gene matches. This CDR3 region has 13 residues. The CDR3 reads CASRAGGTYEQYF. In DNA, the CDR3 is TGTGCCTCCCGGGCGGGGGGCACCTACGAGCAGTACTTC.

The rearrangement links TRBV9 to TRBJ2-3; D not resolved. V lost 0 bases and J lost 2, with 4 bases in between. The CDR3 has 13 amino acids. Germline values: CDR1 SGDLS, CDR2 YYNGEE. The CDR3 loop reads CASSVEPTDTQYF. The CDR3 coding sequence is TGTGCCAGCAGCGTAGAACCCACAGATACGCAGTATTTT.

This clone was recorded a few times. This chain joins TRBV5-4 and TRBJ2-7; D not resolved. The CDR3 has 12 amino acids. The germline V gene has CDR1 SGHNT and CDR2 YYREEE (reference sequence). With 2 bases removed from V and 7 bases from J, the gap between germline ends came to 10 bases. This chain's CDR3 is CASSFPSEEQYF. CDR3 sequence (DNA): TGTGCCAGCAGCTTCCCGTCGGAAGAGCAGTACTTC.

The chain couples TRBV5-4 to TRBJ2-2; 11 bases agree with TRBD2. Germline loops: CDR1 SGHNT, CDR2 YYREEE (reference sequence). The CDR3 is 17 amino acids. Trimming cost V 3 bases and J 5 bases; bases outside gene matches: 9. The CDR3 sequence is CASSSLAGGALTGELFF. The DNA of the CDR3 is TGTGCCAGCAGCTCCTTAGCGGGAGGGGCCTTAACCGGGGAGCTGTTTTTT.

This clone occurred a few times. The J gene is TRBJ2-3, the V gene TRBV19, with TRBD1 matching 8 bases. Germline-derived CDR1 and CDR2 are LNHDA and SQIVND (reference sequence). The ends lost 5 bases at V and 2 bases at J; junction bases unmatched: 6. The length of the CDR3 is 15 residues. The CDR3 loop is CASSSGQGVTDTQYF. DNA of the CDR3: TGTGCCAGTAGTTCTGGACAGGGCGTCACAGATACGCAGTATTTT. Using reference TRBV19 and TRBJ2-3 for the parts outside the CDR3, the full variable domain is DGGITQSPKYLFRKEGQNVTLSCEQNLNHDAMYWYRQDPGQGLRLIYYSQIVNDFQKGDIAEGYSVSREKKESFPLTVTSAQKNPTAFYLCASSSGQGVTDTQYFGPGTRLTVL.

The chain carries TRBV5-5 and TRBJ2-5; 10 bases match TRBD2. The V gene's germline CDR1 is SGHKS and CDR2 YYEKEE (reference sequence). V lost 4 bases, J lost 5 bases, and 11 bases stayed unmatched. The CDR3 loop spans 16 amino acids. CDR3 in amino acids: CASSTRIAGGWETQYF. CDR3 DNA sequence: TGTGCCAGCAGCACCCGTATAGCGGGAGGCTGGGAGACCCAGTACTTC.

This clone was counted only a few times. This chain joins TRBV4-3 and TRBJ2-1; D call uncertain. Trimming left V 1 base short and J 3 bases short, with 4 bases between. Looked up from germline, CDR1 is LGHNA and CDR2 is YSLEER. This CDR3 has 13 residues. The CDR3 sequence: CASSQGNYNEQFF. The CDR3 region has the DNA TGCGCCAGCAGCCAAGGAAACTACAATGAGCAGTTCTTC.

V is TRBV5-4 and J is TRBJ2-1; D is ambiguous. Between the trimmed V and J ends, which lost 0 bases and 6 bases, there was a span of 7 bases. This CDR3 is 13 amino acids long. The germline CDR1 and CDR2 sequences are SGHNT and YYREEE (reference sequence). The CDR3 DNA reads TGTGCCAGCAGCTTGGCGGGTTCCAATGAGCAGTTCTTC. Encoded protein: CASSLAGSNEQFF.

This clone has just a few counts. This sequence joins TRBV30 and TRBJ2-3; D not resolved. From germline, CDR1 is GTSNPN and CDR2 SVGIG (reference sequence). Trimming took 8 bases from V and 1 from J, leaving 10 bases between them. The CDR3 totals 12 residues. CDR3 in amino acids: CALNAGTDTQYF. In nucleotides, the CDR3 is TGTGCCCTTAATGCGGGCACAGATACGCAGTATTTT.

The V call is TRBV15, the J call TRBJ2-5; D not resolved. Trimming took 1 base from V and 5 from J, leaving 5 bases between them. The CDR3 extends over 12 amino acids. CDR1 and CDR2 from the germline V gene are LNHNV and YYDKDF (reference sequence). For the CDR3, the DNA is TGTGCCACCAGCAGAGGATGGGAGACCCAGTACTTC. Its protein product is CATSRGWETQYF. Drawing the rest from reference TRBV15 and TRBJ2-5, the complete variable domain is DAMVIQNPRYQVTQFGKPVTLSCSQTLNHNVMYWYQQKSSQAPKLLFHYYDKDFNNEADTPDNFQSRRPNTSFCFLDIRSPGLGDTAMYLCATSRGWETQYFGPGTRLLVL.

This clone has just a few counts. The chain combines TRBV5-1 with TRBJ2-3; D is undetermined. The CDR3 consists of 14 residues. Germline CDR1 is SGHRS and CDR2 is YFSETQ. Trimming cost V 2 bases and J 2 bases, with 9 bases left between them. CDR3 DNA: TGCGCCAGCAGCTTCGACTCAGCCACAGATACGCAGTATTTT. Translated: CASSFDSATDTQYF.

V and J are TRBV25-1 and TRBJ1-4; possible D gene TRBD1, 6 bases. The germline gives CDR1 MGHDK, CDR2 SYGVNS. V was shortened by 7 bases and J by 6 bases, with 15 bases between the two germline ends. The CDR3 is 14 amino acids. The chain's CDR3 is CASTAWTEDEKLFF. The CDR3 DNA reads TGTGCCAGCACCGCCTGGACAGAAGATGAAAAACTGTTTTTT. Based on the CDR3 plus reference TRBV25-1 and TRBJ1-4, the full variable domain is EADIYQTPRYLVIGTGKKITLECSQTMGHDKMYWYQQDPGMELHLIHYSYGVNSTEKGDLSSESTVSRIRTEHFPLTLESARPSHTSQYLCASTAWTEDEKLFFGSGTQLSVL.

This clone was detected only a few times. The chain carries TRBV13 and TRBJ1-3, with 7 nucleotides matching TRBD1. There are 14 residues in the CDR3. The V and J ends lost 5 bases and 9 bases, in that order; junction bases with no gene match: 10. Germline V gene lookup returns CDR1 PRHDT and CDR2 FYEKMQ (reference sequence). The CDR3 loop reads CASSPRQGVSTIYF. In DNA form, the CDR3 reads TGTGCCAGCAGCCCTCGACAGGGAGTGAGCACCATATATTTT.

The chain has TRBV10-3 and TRBJ1-2; 10 bases map to TRBD1. CDR1 is ENHRY and CDR2 is SYGVKD in the germline V gene. CDR3 length: 14 residues. The junction had 2 bases not matched to a gene; V was cut back by 0 bases and J by 7 bases. The CDR3 nucleotides are TGTGCCATCAGTGAGTCCGACAGGGGGCTTGGCTACACCTTC. Residues: CAISESDRGLGYTF.

A few counts support this clone. The V and J genes are TRBV6-5 and TRBJ2-5; D possibly uses TRBD1 or TRBD2 (6 bases each). CDR3 length equals 13 residues. Trimming took 4 bases from V and 5 from J, leaving 11 bases between them. Germline loops: CDR1 MNHEY, CDR2 SVGAGI. DNA for the CDR3: TGTGCCAGCAGTTTCCCCGGGGGCGAGACCCAGTACTTC. Protein sequence: CASSFPGGETQYF.

This clone has a handful of counts. The chain joins TRBV28 to TRBJ2-3; D ambiguous. V dropped 8 bases and J dropped 4 bases, with 10 bases sitting between them. The CDR3 extends over 12 amino acids. Germline-derived CDR1 and CDR2 are MDHEN and SYDVKM. The CDR3: CASRPLSDTQYF. CDR3 DNA sequence: TGTGCCAGCCGCCCGCTTTCAGATACGCAGTATTTT.

This chain links TRBV15 with TRBJ1-4, with D unclear. The CDR3 has 16 amino acids. CDR1 LNHNV and CDR2 YYDKDF come from the germline V gene (reference sequence). V was cut by 0 bases and J by 7 bases, with 15 bases left in between. CDR3 in amino acids: CATSRDSGSSTEKLFF. The CDR3 DNA reads as TGTGCCACCAGCAGAGATTCTGGCTCCTCTACTGAAAAACTGTTTTTT.

The V gene is TRBV28, the J gene TRBJ2-7; tentative D call: TRBD2 (7 bases). The CDR3 consists of 14 residues. Per germline, CDR1 MDHEN and CDR2 SYDVKM. V was trimmed by 3 bases and J by 2 bases, leaving 11 bases between them. The CDR3 DNA sequence: TGTGCCAGCAGTTTGAGCGGGACAACCTACGAGCAGTACTTC. Residues: CASSLSGTTYEQYF.

This clone was seen a handful of times. This sequence joins TRBV7-6 and TRBJ2-7, with 7 bases aligning to TRBD1. Trimming took 8 bases from V and 1 from J; bases not matched to a gene: 8. Germline CDR1 SGHVS, CDR2 FNYEAQ. The CDR3 length is 14 residues. This CDR3 reads CASASGQFSYEQYF. The DNA of the CDR3 is TGTGCCAGCGCCTCGGGACAGTTTTCCTACGAGCAGTACTTC.

This clone was counted between two and nine times. V is TRBV19 and J is TRBJ2-2; unclear D gene. There are 18 residues in the CDR3. The V and J ends lost 3 bases and 1 base respectively, with 18 bases between them. The V gene's germline CDR1 is LNHDA and CDR2 SQIVND (reference sequence). The CDR3 protein is CASSIYFGFHRNTGELFF. The CDR3 DNA follows: TGTGCCAGTAGTATTTACTTCGGCTTTCACCGGAACACCGGGGAGCTGTTTTTT. Based on the CDR3 plus reference TRBV19 and TRBJ2-2, the full variable domain is DGGITQSPKYLFRKEGQNVTLSCEQNLNHDAMYWYRQDPGQGLRLIYYSQIVNDFQKGDIAEGYSVSREKKESFPLTVTSAQKNPTAFYLCASSIYFGFHRNTGELFFGEGSRLTVL.

V is TRBV5-4 and J is TRBJ2-7; 7 positions agree with TRBD2. The ends lost 0 bases at V and 3 bases at J; junction bases unmatched: 3. Germline CDR1 and CDR2: SGHNT and YYREEE (reference sequence). The length of the CDR3 is 14 residues. The CDR3 spells CASSLAERDYEQYF. The CDR3 DNA follows: TGTGCCAGCAGCTTGGCTGAGCGGGACTACGAGCAGTACTTC.

The chain is built from TRBV2 and TRBJ2-2; 11 bases align to TRBD2. CDR1 SNHLY and CDR2 FYNNEI come from the germline V gene. The CDR3 is 15 amino acids. Trimming removed 5 bases from V and 4 bases from J; junction bases left unmatched: 3. The CDR3 bases are TGTGCCAGCAGTACTAGCGGGAGACTCACCGGGGAGCTGTTTTTT. It specifies CASSTSGRLTGELFF.

The table lists this clone with a few counts. The V call is TRBV6-5, the J call TRBJ2-1, with 9 bases lining up with TRBD1. The length of the CDR3 is 15 residues. V gave up 4 bases and J gave up 8 bases; unmatched junction bases: 9. CDR1 and CDR2 (germline): MNHEY, SVGAGI. CDR3 region: CASSSSGQGLDEQFF. The CDR3 region has the DNA TGTGCCAGCAGTTCCTCGGGACAGGGTTTAGATGAGCAGTTCTTC.

This clone was counted between two and nine times. This chain uses TRBV14 with TRBJ2-1; 8 bases are shared with TRBD2. This CDR3 spans 16 amino acids. The V and J ends lost 4 bases and 0 bases, in that order; junction bases with no gene match: 5. Germline CDR1 is SGHDN and CDR2 is FVKESK. The CDR3 reads CASSLIAGTSYNEQFF. Here the CDR3 DNA reads TGTGCCAGCAGCCTTATAGCGGGGACCTCCTACAATGAGCAGTTCTTC.

The chain employs TRBV29-1 and TRBJ1-1; D is undetermined. Germline loops: CDR1 SQVTM, CDR2 ANQGSEA. The CDR3 totals 12 residues. The V and J ends lost 4 bases and 0 bases respectively, with 6 bases between them. The DNA for the CDR3 is TGCAGCGTTGTATCAGTGAACACTGAAGCTTTCTTT. Translating gives CSVVSVNTEAFF.

This clone appeared many times. CDR3 nucleotides: TGTGCCAGCAGTTCCGTGACTAGCGGGGGCTACAATGAGCAGTTCTTC. Encoded protein: CASSSVTSGGYNEQFF. The chain links TRBV28 to TRBJ2-1; 12 positions match TRBD2. This CDR3 has 16 amino acids. Unmatched junction bases numbered 4, after V lost 4 bases and J lost 3 bases. Germline values: CDR1 MDHEN, CDR2 SYDVKM.

V usage is TRBV29-1 and J usage is TRBJ2-3; 7 bases align to TRBD2. The CDR3 consists of 14 residues. The germline V gene encodes CDR1 SQVTM and CDR2 ANQGSEA. V lost 7 bases to trimming and J lost 1 base; unmatched junction nucleotides: 8. The CDR3 sequence: CSARAGPGTDTQYF. The CDR3 nucleotides read TGCAGCGCCCGAGCGGGGCCCGGCACAGATACGCAGTATTTT.

This clone was counted only a few times. The CDR3 DNA sequence: TGTGCCAGCAGTAGGACGACAGGGGGCTATGGCTACACCTTC. This gives the protein CASSRTTGGYGYTF. V usage is TRBV28 and J usage is TRBJ1-2; 9 nucleotides match TRBD1. The CDR3 runs 14 residues. Unmatched junction bases numbered 5, after V lost 5 bases and J lost 4 bases. Germline-derived CDR1 and CDR2 are MDHEN and SYDVKM.